The rows below give T cell receptor beta chains drawn from one sample of a study of vaccination effects on CD4 cells after COVID-19. Their recognized antigens are unknown. The data were produced by immunoSEQ multiplex PCR, yet TCRdb's version contains in-frame clones alone and is incomplete. The sample contains more than 50,000 clones, approximately 80% of which appear only once. The source was CD4+ T cells from PBMCs cultured without peptide, collected before COVID-19 vaccination. Receptors originate from a human donor who received a COVID-19 vaccine. CDR3s include the opening cysteine and the closing phenylalanine or tryptophan. Each record gives: V gene, clone size, D gene, J gene, CDR3 DNA, CDR3 protein. D genes are given only for firm matches. Clone size, where shown, is once, few, many, or a class for clones that have expanded.

>TRBV24-1|.|TRBD1|TRBJ1-2
TGTGCCACCAGTAGGGGGACAGGGGGAGGCTACACCTTC
CATSRGTGGGYTF
>TRBV18|.|.|TRBJ2-4
TGTGCCAGCTCACCACCGCAAGGGAGAAACATTCAGTACTTC
CASSPPQGRNIQYF
>TRBV18|.|.|TRBJ2-2
TGTGCCAGCTCACCGGGGAGAGGAATGGGAGCCGGGGAGCTGTTTTTT
CASSPGRGMGAGELFF
>TRBV10-2|.|.|TRBJ2-5
TGCGCCAGCAGCTTGGGGAGTCTCCAAGAGACCCAGTACTTC
CASSLGSLQETQYF
>TRBV15|.|.|TRBJ1-2
TGTGCCACCAGCAGAGGGTCGAGACAGGGCTACACCTTC
CATSRGSRQGYTF
>TRBV5-1|.|.|TRBJ2-1
TGCGCCAGCACGGTCGGGCCATCCAATGAGCAGTTCTTC
CASTVGPSNEQFF
>TRBV10-2|.|TRBD1|TRBJ2-6
TGCGCCAGCAGTGAGATCCCGGGACAGGGTTCTCTGGGGGCCAACGTCCTGACTTTC
CASSEIPGQGSLGANVLTF
>TRBV12-5|once|TRBD1|TRBJ1-1
TGTGCTAGTGGTTTGGTACTCGACGGCCAGGGGGCGATGAACACTGAAGCTTTCTTT
CASGLVLDGQGAMNTEAFF
>TRBV19|.|.|TRBJ2-2
TGTGCCAGTACCCCGTCCGTCGGGGCGGTTACCGGGGAGCTGTTTTTT
CASTPSVGAVTGELFF
>TRBV7-3|.|TRBD2|TRBJ2-3
TGTGCCAGCAGCTTAATTAGTACCCGGACTAGCGGCCCCACAGTCACGCAGTATTTT
CASSLISTRTSGPTVTQYF
>TRBV21-1|.|.|TRBJ2-2
TGTGCCAGCGGGGGGGGACTAGCGGAGAAATCGAACACCGGGGAGCTGTTTTTT
CASGGGLAEKSNTGELFF
>TRBV7-8|.|TRBD1|TRBJ2-5
TGTGCCAGCAGCTACCTAGGACAGGGGGGGAAAGAGACCCAGTACTTC
CASSYLGQGGKETQYF
>TRBV28|once|TRBD1|TRBJ1-2
TGTGCCAGCCGGGACAGGGGACCCTATGGCTACACCTTC
CASRDRGPYGYTF
>TRBV10-3|.|TRBD2|TRBJ2-2
TGTGCCATCAGTTGGACTAGCGGGGGGCCCTCCGGGGAGCTGTTTTTT
CAISWTSGGPSGELFF
>TRBV7-8|.|TRBD1|TRBJ1-5
TGTGCCAGCAGCTTAGACAGGGGGCTTAGTCAGCCCCAGCATTTT
CASSLDRGLSQPQHF
>TRBV12-3/TRBV12-4|.|TRBD1|TRBJ1-5
TGTGCCAGCAGAACGGACAGGGGTTCGCCCCAGCATTTT
CASRTDRGSPQHF
>TRBV2|.|TRBD1|TRBJ1-4
TGTGCCAGCAGCGGGACAGGGCGTGAAAAACTGTTTTTT
CASSGTGREKLFF
>TRBV5-1|.|.|TRBJ2-1
TGCGCCAGCAGCTTTGGGGAGAGATACAATGAGCAGTTCTTC
CASSFGERYNEQFF
>TRBV19|.|.|TRBJ2-1
TGTGCCAGTAGTTCACAGTACAATGAGCAGTTCTTC
CASSSQYNEQFF
>TRBV4-2|.|.|TRBJ1-1
TGTGCCAGCAGCCAAGAGGTAGGGGGGGTACGCACTGAAGCTTTCTTT
CASSQEVGGVRTEAFF
>TRBV2|.|.|TRBJ1-4
TGTGCCAGCAGTGAATCAACGGTTGCAACTAATGAAAAACTGTTTTTT
CASSESTVATNEKLFF
>TRBV6-4|.|.|TRBJ2-5
TGTGCCAGCAGCCTCCAACCGACCCCGCAAGAGACCCAGTACTTC
CASSLQPTPQETQYF
>TRBV6-6|.|.|TRBJ1-4
TGTGCCAGCAGCCCCGAAAGGTTAGATGAAAAACTGTTTTTT
CASSPERLDEKLFF
>TRBV14|.|.|TRBJ1-2
TGTGCCAGCAGCCAAGTAATACGGGGACGCTACACCTTC
CASSQVIRGRYTF
>TRBV18|.|.|TRBJ2-2
TGTGCCAGCTCACCCTCCGACAGAAGCACCGGGGAGCTGTTTTTT
CASSPSDRSTGELFF
>TRBV4-1|few|.|TRBJ1-2
TGCGCCAGCAGCCAAGTTTTCGTCGGATATGGCTACACCTTC
CASSQVFVGYGYTF
>TRBV7-9|.|.|TRBJ2-3
TGTGCCAGCAGCACCAGTGGGGCAGATACGCAGTATTTT
CASSTSGADTQYF
>TRBV11-1|.|TRBD2|TRBJ2-5
TGTGCCAGCAGCTTACGGGCTAGCGGGGGGATTAAGACCCAGTACTTC
CASSLRASGGIKTQYF
>TRBV3-1/TRBV3-2|.|TRBD1|TRBJ2-4
TGTGCCAGCAGGCCACAGGGGGCGACCAAAAACATTCAGTACTTC
CASRPQGATKNIQYF
>TRBV6-5|.|.|TRBJ1-4
TGTGCCAGCACCCGAGACAGGAACGGTGAAAAACTGTTTTTT
CASTRDRNGEKLFF
>TRBV6-2/TRBV6-3|.|.|TRBJ2-1
TGTGCCAGCAGTTTAAACTTAAACAACAGGGCGGGGCAGTTCTTC
CASSLNLNNRAGQFF
>TRBV6-5|.|.|TRBJ2-3
TGTGCCAGCAGTTACAGGACAAGCACAGATACGCAGTATTTT
CASSYRTSTDTQYF
>TRBV5-4|.|TRBD1|TRBJ2-4
TGTGCCAGCAGCTACGGACAGGGGGCGTTGGGAAACATTCAGTACTTC
CASSYGQGALGNIQYF
>TRBV5-8|.|.|TRBJ1-6
TGTGCCAGCAGCCCCCGGCTCCAGGGTAATTCACCCCTCCACTTT
CASSPRLQGNSPLHF
>TRBV6-5|.|TRBD2|TRBJ2-3
TGTGCCAGCAAATATAGCGGGACCACAGATACGCAGTATTTT
CASKYSGTTDTQYF
>TRBV20-1|.|.|TRBJ1-2
TGCAGTGCTATAAAAGGCTACACCTTC
CSAIKGYTF
>TRBV19|.|.|TRBJ2-5
TGTGCCAGTAGTTCGGACAGCAGTTATGTGACCCAGTACTTC
CASSSDSSYVTQYF
>TRBV24-1|.|.|TRBJ2-5
TGTGCCACCAGTGATTTAAGGGTCGAGAGGGGAGAGACCCAGTACTTC
CATSDLRVERGETQYF
>TRBV24-1|.|TRBD2|TRBJ2-3
TGTGCCACCAGCGGGGGGGCCCTGGATACGCAGTATTTT
CATSGGALDTQYF
>TRBV27|.|TRBD1|TRBJ1-1
TGTGCCAGCAGTCCCCTCTTCGGACAGGGATGGTGGAACACTGAAGCTTTCTTT
CASSPLFGQGWWNTEAFF
>TRBV5-6|few|.|TRBJ1-3
TGTGCCAGCAGCTCCGTCTCTGGAAACACCATATATTTT
CASSSVSGNTIYF
>TRBV23-1|once|.|TRBJ1-2
TGCGCCAGCAGTCAATCAACGGGGGGTGGAGGGGGTGGCTACACCTTC
CASSQSTGGGGGGYTF
>TRBV2|few|.|TRBJ1-5
TGTGCCAGCAGGAAGGGGGGGAATCAGCCCCAGCATTTT
CASRKGGNQPQHF
>TRBV4-3|.|.|TRBJ2-3
TGCGCCAGCAGCCAAGACGCCAGCCTTACGCAGTATTTT
CASSQDASLTQYF
>TRBV7-2|.|.|TRBJ2-3
TGTGCCAGCAGCTTAGGAGGCCAGTACACAGATACGCAGTATTTT
CASSLGGQYTDTQYF
>TRBV7-2|.|.|TRBJ1-2
TGTGCCAGCAGCTTAGCCCCTCGGCAGACTTCCGACTATGGCTACACCTTC
CASSLAPRQTSDYGYTF
>TRBV2|.|.|TRBJ1-1
TGTGCCAGCAGTGAAGGACAGGCCGGGTACACTGAAGCTTTCTTT
CASSEGQAGYTEAFF
>TRBV9|.|.|TRBJ2-2
TGTGCCAGCAGCGTAGCTGTTCCGAACACCGGGGAGCTGTTTTTT
CASSVAVPNTGELFF
>TRBV19|once|TRBD1|TRBJ2-6
TGTGCCAGTAGTATCAGGGGGCTAGGGGCCAACGTCCTGACTTTC
CASSIRGLGANVLTF
>TRBV3-1/TRBV3-2|.|.|TRBJ2-3
TGTGCCAGCAGCCAAGTATCAGCCTCTAGCACAGATACGCAGTATTTT
CASSQVSASSTDTQYF
>TRBV27|few|.|TRBJ2-1
TGTGCCAGCAGTTTATCGCCAGGGACGGGTGAGCAGTTCTTC
CASSLSPGTGEQFF
>TRBV6-2/TRBV6-3|.|.|TRBJ1-1
TGTGCCAGCAGTTACTCCGTGGGGGCTGAAGCTTTCTTT
CASSYSVGAEAFF
>TRBV5-1|.|TRBD2|TRBJ2-1
TGCGCCAGCAGCTCTCTAGCGGGGGGGCCATTAAATGAGCAGTTCTTC
CASSSLAGGPLNEQFF
>TRBV3-1/TRBV3-2|.|.|TRBJ1-5
TGTGCCAGCAGCCGCTGGGGGCCTGATCAGCCCCAGCATTTT
CASSRWGPDQPQHF
>TRBV5-1|.|.|TRBJ2-5
TGCGCCAGCAGCCGGCCGTTGGGTCAAGAGACCCAGTACTTC
CASSRPLGQETQYF
>TRBV9|.|TRBD1|TRBJ1-2
TGTGCCAGCAGCCCACGAGGGGGCGCGTATGGCTACACCTTC
CASSPRGGAYGYTF
>TRBV6-5|.|.|TRBJ2-2
TGTGCCAGCAGTTACAGCCGGCCGTTAGACACCGGGGAGCTGTTTTTT
CASSYSRPLDTGELFF
>TRBV2|.|.|TRBJ1-5
TGTGCCAGCAGCACATATAGCAATCAGCCCCAGCATTTT
CASSTYSNQPQHF